This is a list of T cell receptor beta chains from one sample in a study of shared clonotypes between healthy human individuals. The assay was immunoSEQ multiplex PCR, and TCRdb's table has in-frame clones only and misses some. The sample lists nearly 2 million clones; roughly 94% were seen once. The material sequenced was naive CD8+ T cells sorted from blood. The source of these receptors is a man aged 18 to 35 in good health. The CDR3 runs from the conserved cysteine through the conserved F or W. The D gene is left open where the match is weak. Size is stated for part of the rows, as once, few or many counts, or as a class when the clone is expanded.

D | J | size | V | DNA | CDR3
TRBD2 | TRBJ2-3 | - | TRBV5-1 | TGCGCCAGCAGCTCAGGACTAGCGGGGGCGGATACGCAGTATTTT | CASSSGLAGADTQYF
- | TRBJ1-1 | once | TRBV10-3 | TGTGCCATCAGTGAGCACAGATTTAACACTGAAGCTTTCTTT | CAISEHRFNTEAFF
TRBD1 | TRBJ2-7 | - | TRBV7-9 | TGTGCCAGCAGCCTGCCCTTACAGGGGGCGGGTGAGCAGTACTTC | CASSLPLQGAGEQYF
- | TRBJ2-5 | - | TRBV12-2 | TGTGCAAGTCGCCTTACCCTGGGGGGGGGTGAGACCCAGTACTTC | CASRLTLGGGETQYF
TRBD2 | TRBJ2-1 | - | TRBV7-9 | TGTGCCAGCAGCACCAAACTAGCGGGAGTACCAGATGAGCAGTTCTTC | CASSTKLAGVPDEQFF
- | TRBJ2-2 | - | TRBV28 | TGTGCCAGCAGTCCCTCGGACTTATGGCGGGAGCTGTTTTTT | CASSPSDLWRELFF
TRBD1 | TRBJ2-1 | - | TRBV14 | TGTGCCAGCAGCCATAAATTTACAGGGGTACCCTACAATGAGCAGTTCTTC | CASSHKFTGVPYNEQFF
- | TRBJ2-7 | - | TRBV2 | TGTGCCAGCAGAATTGACTTTCCCTACGAGCAGTACTTC | CASRIDFPYEQYF
- | TRBJ1-6 | - | TRBV15 | TGTGCCACCAGCAGAGAGGCATTGGGTTCAAATTCACCCCTCCACTTT | CATSREALGSNSPLHF
TRBD1 | TRBJ1-6 | - | TRBV5-6 | TGTGCCAGCAGTGACCCGGGACAGTTGAATTCACCCCTCCACTTT | CASSDPGQLNSPLHF
- | TRBJ2-7 | - | TRBV29-1 | TGCAGCGTTGGAGAGGGCGAGCAGTACTTC | CSVGEGEQYF
- | TRBJ2-7 | - | TRBV7-8 | TGTGCCAGCAGCTTTGAAGGGTACGAGCAGTACTTC | CASSFEGYEQYF
TRBD2 | TRBJ2-5 | once | TRBV4-1 | TGCGCCAGCAGCCAAGATAGGGCGGGAGAGGGAGAGACCCAGTACTTC | CASSQDRAGEGETQYF
TRBD2 | TRBJ2-7 | - | TRBV7-2 | TGTGCCAGCAGCCTCGGTACGGGAGGGGGCGAGCAGTACTTC | CASSLGTGGGEQYF
- | TRBJ2-6 | few | TRBV18 | TGTGCCAGCTCACCACCGAAGGGGGCTGGGGCCAACGTCCTGACTTTC | CASSPPKGAGANVLTF
TRBD1 | TRBJ1-5 | - | TRBV27 | TGTGCCAGCAAGACCCACACGAGGCAGGGGGCGGGCAATCAGCCCCAGCATTTT | CASKTHTRQGAGNQPQHF
TRBD1 | TRBJ2-5 | - | TRBV25-1 | TGTGCCAGCAGCGCGGGACAGGGGGCAGAGACCCAGTACTTC | CASSAGQGAETQYF
TRBD2 | TRBJ2-7 | - | TRBV5-1 | TGCGCCAGCAGCTTAACTAGCGAATCCTACGAGCAGTACTTC | CASSLTSESYEQYF